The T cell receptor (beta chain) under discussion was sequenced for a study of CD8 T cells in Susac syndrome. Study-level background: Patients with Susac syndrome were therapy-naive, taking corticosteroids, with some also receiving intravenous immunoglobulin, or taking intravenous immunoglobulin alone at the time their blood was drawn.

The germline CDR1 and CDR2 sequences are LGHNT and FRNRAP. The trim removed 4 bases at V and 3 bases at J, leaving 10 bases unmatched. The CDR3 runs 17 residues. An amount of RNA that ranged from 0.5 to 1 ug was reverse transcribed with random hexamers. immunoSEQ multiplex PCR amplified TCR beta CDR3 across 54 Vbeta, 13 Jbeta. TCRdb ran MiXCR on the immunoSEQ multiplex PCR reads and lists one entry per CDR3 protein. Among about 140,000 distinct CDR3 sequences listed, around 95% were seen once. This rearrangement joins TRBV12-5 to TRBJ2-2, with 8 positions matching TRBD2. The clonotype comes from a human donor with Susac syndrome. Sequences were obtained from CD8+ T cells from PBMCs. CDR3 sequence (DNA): TGTGCTAGTGGTTGGGAAGACGGGAGGGCCCACACCGGGGAGCTGTTTTTT. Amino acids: CASGWEDGRAHTGELFF.